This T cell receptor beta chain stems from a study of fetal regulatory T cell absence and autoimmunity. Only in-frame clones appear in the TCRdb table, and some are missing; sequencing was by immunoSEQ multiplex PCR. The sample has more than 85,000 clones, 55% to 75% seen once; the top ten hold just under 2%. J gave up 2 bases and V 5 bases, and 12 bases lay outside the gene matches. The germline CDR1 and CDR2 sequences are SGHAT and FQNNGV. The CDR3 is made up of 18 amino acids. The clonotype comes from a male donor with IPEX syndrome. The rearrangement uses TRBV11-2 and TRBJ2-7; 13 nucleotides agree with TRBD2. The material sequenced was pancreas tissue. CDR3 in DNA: TGTGCCAGCAGCCTAAAAAGCATACTAGCGGGGGGGCCCTACGAGCAGTACTTC. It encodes CASSLKSILAGGPYEQYF. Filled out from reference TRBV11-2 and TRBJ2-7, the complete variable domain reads EAGVAQSPRYKIIEKRQSVAFWCNPISGHATLYWYQQILGQGPKLLIQFQNNGVVDDSQLPKDRFSAERLKGVDSTLKIQPAKLEDSAVYLCASSLKSILAGGPYEQYFGPGTRLTVT.